This T cell receptor (beta chain) was captured in a study of immune evolution from preneoplasia to lung adenocarcinoma. CDR3 length: 10 amino acids. Patients had resection in Japan or China between about 2014 and 2018. Premalignant or tumor cells were enriched by macro-dissection after pathologic assessment. This clone was observed a handful of times. Its target is not known. Study-wide findings and caveats: Later-stage lesions seemingly showed higher T cell density and diversity than normal lung. Normal lung had the highest top T cell clone frequencies.

TCRdb keeps only in-frame clones here, not all; method: immunoSEQ multiplex PCR. The repertoire has approximately 4,500 clones, around 90% of them found once; the top ten carry about 3%. The chain couples TRBV21-1 to TRBJ2-1; TRBD2, the table's D call, lacks a check against the DNA. TRBV21-1 is a pseudogene locus. This sequence originates from a person aged 45-60 years with lung adenocarcinoma. Sequenced: FFPE invasive lung adenocarcinoma tissue. The CDR3 here is CASSKLPKFF. The CDR3 DNA follows: TGTGCCAGCAGCAAACTCCCTAAGTTCTTC.